The rows below give T cell receptor beta chains drawn from one sample of a study of PD-1 blockade in classical Hodgkin lymphoma. The data were produced by immunoSEQ multiplex PCR, yet TCRdb's version contains in-frame clones alone and is incomplete. In the table there are about 27,000 clones, 80% to 90% of which are singletons. The source was CD8+ T cells from blood, collected at baseline. The receptors were sampled from a human donor with classical Hodgkin lymphoma. CDR3s include the opening cysteine and the closing phenylalanine or tryptophan.

j_call v_call cdr3_aa
TRBJ2-3 TRBV6-6 CASSYSDRGGDTQYF
TRBJ1-1 TRBV28 CASSPPPRDRVDEAFF
TRBJ2-3 TRBV9 CASSVVSADTQYF
TRBJ2-7 TRBV6-5 CASSSDSVRQYF
TRBJ2-1 TRBV25-1 CASSDRSYNEQFF
TRBJ2-3 TRBV4-1 CASSQERGDSTDTQYF
TRBJ2-7 TRBV6-1 CASSEPSYEQYF
TRBJ2-4 TRBV11-2 CASSLSDLAKNIQYF
TRBJ2-1 TRBV7-6 CASSLVANEQFF
TRBJ2-5 TRBV7-9 CASSLWGGTRVETQYF
TRBJ2-1 TRBV27 CASSLQIPGLAKAAINEQFF
TRBJ2-3 TRBV10-3 CAASGTSTDTQYF
TRBJ2-3 TRBV5-1 CASSLGGKQTSGSTDTQYF
TRBJ2-1 TRBV21-1 CASNKGERTSYNEQFF
TRBJ2-1 TRBV28 CASTASVGSSYNEQFF
TRBJ1-2 TRBV27 CASSPGQGLVYGYTF
TRBJ2-3 TRBV18 CASSPLRPGPASTDTQYF
TRBJ2-1 TRBV15 CATSREGAVSYNEQFF
TRBJ2-5 TRBV7-9 CASRVGGQGLQETQYF
TRBJ2-3 TRBV5-6 CASSGRDLSTDTQYF
TRBJ2-5 TRBV27 CASSLKQDGTQYF
TRBJ1-5 TRBV28 CASSSPQRQSNQPQHF
TRBJ1-2 TRBV6-5 CASSPNRGPRYGYTF
TRBJ2-7 TRBV7-9 CASPTGTFSSYEQYF
TRBJ1-2 TRBV28 CASSSLYGYTF
TRBJ1-5 TRBV19 CASSIGLTGTKDQPQHF
TRBJ1-1 TRBV7-8 CASSYTNRYSGTEAFF
TRBJ2-7 TRBV27 CASSLAARGYEQYF
TRBJ2-1 TRBV7-3 CASSYPQGSEQFF
TRBJ2-5 TRBV6-6 CASSLGETQYF
TRBJ2-1 TRBV6-5 CASSYLLENEQFF
TRBJ2-7 TRBV4-1 CASSQDWYGSDEQYF